This TCR beta chain emerged from a study of vaccination and CD4 T cells after COVID-19. Study background: Convalescent persons amounted to six males plus four females, two of whom were Hispanic. A median of roughly 97 days (range 35 to 161) separated diagnosis from post-COVID sampling. Investigators took post-vaccine samples a median approximately 72 days after dose two, within a range of 14 to 241. Study-level findings and limits: In convalescent patients, 304 of 307 vaccine-specific clones were spike mono-reactive.

This sample's treatment: approximately nine-day PBMC culture with coronavirus spike peptide pools or control peptides (ViraFEST assay). Worth noting for this clonotype: As yet, its antigen is unknown.

Sequencing of the DNA from cultured CD4+ T cells was carried out with the Oncomine TCR Beta short-read assay. TCRdb reprocessed the PCR reads with MiXCR, giving one entry per CDR3 protein. The table lists some 16,000 distinct CDR3 sequences, around 47% of them singletons. The CDR3 spans 13 residues. V was pared by 8 bases and J by 12 bases, with 16 bases of the junction left unmatched. This clonotype was obtained from a human donor who had recovered from COVID-19. This material consisted of CD4+ T cells from blood, cultured in vitro, taken after SARS-CoV-2 vaccination. This chain connects TRBV5-3 to TRBJ2-7; the match to TRBD1 covers 8 bases. TRBV5-3 is an open reading frame whose function is uncertain. The CDR3 DNA reads TGTGCCAGCAGCACCGGGACAGGCTTCTCGGGGTACTTC. Translating it yields CASSTGTGFSGYF.